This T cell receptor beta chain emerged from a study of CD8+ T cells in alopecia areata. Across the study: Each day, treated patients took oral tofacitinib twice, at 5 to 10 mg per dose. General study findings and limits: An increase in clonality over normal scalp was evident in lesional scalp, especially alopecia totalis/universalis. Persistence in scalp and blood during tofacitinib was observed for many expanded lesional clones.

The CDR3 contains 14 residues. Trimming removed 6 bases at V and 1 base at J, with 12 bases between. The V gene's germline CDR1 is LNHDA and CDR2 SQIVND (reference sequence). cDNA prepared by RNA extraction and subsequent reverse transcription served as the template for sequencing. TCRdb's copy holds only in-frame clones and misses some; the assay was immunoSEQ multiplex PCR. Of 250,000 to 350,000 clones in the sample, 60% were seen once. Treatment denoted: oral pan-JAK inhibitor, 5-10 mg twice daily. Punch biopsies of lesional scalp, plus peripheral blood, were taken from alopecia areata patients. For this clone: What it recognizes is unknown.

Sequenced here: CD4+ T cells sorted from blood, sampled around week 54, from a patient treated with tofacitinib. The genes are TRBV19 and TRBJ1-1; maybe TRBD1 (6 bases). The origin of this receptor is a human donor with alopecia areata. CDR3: CASRPYRENTEAFF. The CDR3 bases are TGTGCCAGTAGGCCTTACAGGGAGAACACTGAAGCTTTCTTT.